This TCR beta chain was profiled in a study of Ad26.COV2.S vaccination and SARS-CoV-2 variants (dated by TCRdb to about 2021). The study in broad terms: Vaccine-arm donors were drawn from COV1001, a multicentre, randomized, double-blind, placebo-controlled phase I-IIa trial of Ad26.COV2.S in healthy adults. Dosing of Ad26.COV2.S was intramuscular, at either 5x10^10 or 1x10^11 viral particles, delivered as one shot or as two shots spaced 56 days apart. The specificity and breadth of SARS-CoV-2-reactive T cell receptors after Ad26.COV2.S vaccination were assessed by TCRbeta repertoire sequencing. A total of 32 samples were included in the TCR-sequenced set, comprising roughly 19 Ad26.COV2.S vaccine recipients, 5 placebo recipients and 8 SARS-CoV-2 convalescent individuals. Participants in the trial were split at random into five groups of five each, receiving low-dose or high-dose Ad26.COV2.S once or twice, or else placebo on both occasions. Throughout the experiments and outcome assessment, investigators stayed blinded to trial group allocation.

Results and caveats for the whole study, not just this receptor: Non-spike TCR breadth was comparable between vaccine and placebo recipients, consistent with the vaccine containing only spike. Compared with placebo recipients, Ad26.COV2.S recipients showed higher spike-specific TCR breadth (P = 0.0014). It was noted by the authors that total T cell responses may have been underestimated by the TCR breadth and depth analyses. The study was not powered for comparison of responses between vaccine doses or regimens. Substantial breadth of spike-specific CD8+ and CD4+ T cell responses was reported after vaccination.

V is cut by 4 bases and J by 6 bases, and the space between the germline ends is 9 bases. The CDR3, from cysteine to phenylalanine, totals 14 residues. Only CDR3 DNA is held: 42 bases, read in frame from base 1. From a lookup of the germline V gene, CDR1 and CDR2 are KGHDR and SFDVKD. TCRbeta CDR3 regions were sequenced with the immunoSEQ Assay. After extraction, genomic DNA underwent amplification by bias-controlled multiplex PCR, followed by high-throughput sequencing. The authors' pipeline ran thus. To quantify the absolute abundance of every unique TCRbeta CDR3 region, sequences were collapsed and filtered. Usable DNA was measured by amplifying reference genes present in all nucleated cells, and TCRbeta template counts were normalized to that usable DNA to estimate T cell fraction. Repertoire TCRs were annotated as SARS-CoV-2-specific when V gene, CDR3 amino acid sequence and J gene were exactly matched to a known reactive TCR set. The reference SARS-CoV-2 TCR set was derived from MIRA and filtered for enrichment in COVID-19-positive ImmuneCODE repertoires, a step that removed public or cross-reactive TCRs. Using the MIRA antigens, annotated TCRs were further analysed by specific ORF or by position within an ORF. Depth was the summed frequency of annotated unique rearrangements, while breadth was defined as annotated unique rearrangements over total unique productive rearrangements. Group comparisons of TCR breadth used two-sided Wilcoxon rank-sum tests. TCRdb mirrors the immuneACCESS table, restricted to in-frame sequences. Some clones are absent from its copies; in checked studies, under half trace to an unresolved V gene, and the reason for the others is unknown. The D gene and trimming were derived from the DNA, and the V and J assignments and clone size from that table. The sample table lists approximately 410,000 clones, approximately 88% of them with a count of one. The ten largest make up around 3.6% of the sample.

In the paper's terms, the treatment or condition label means: about 20 received Ad26.COV2.S at low or high dose, single or two shots; about 5 received placebo; per-sample allocation not given. For vaccine and placebo recipients, the sequenced repertoires came from samples collected on day 63 after the first injection. Between 29 July and 7 August 2020, Cohort 1b enrolled 25 adults aged 18-55 years at one site in Boston, USA. Ad26.COV2.S was a replication-incompetent adenovirus type 26 vector expressing a prefusion-stabilized SARS-CoV-2 spike protein from the original Wuhan strain. Details on this clone: This receptor's antigen is unknown. No per-base quality is available; no much larger clone lies one base away.

The rearranged segments are TRBV24-1 and TRBJ1-6; TRBD1 is perhaps the D gene, given 5 matching bases. This specimen consisted of peripheral blood, obtained in a trial of Ad26.COV2.S vaccine versus placebo. The receptor comes from a person aged 18-65 years who received the Ad26.COV2.S COVID-19 vaccine or a placebo. Here is the DNA: TGTGCCACCAGTGACAGGGTCGGTAATTCACCCCTCCACTTT. Its coded protein is CATSDRVGNSPLHF.